The rows below give T cell receptor beta chains drawn from one sample of a study of blood T cell repertoires in COVID-19. Generated by immunoSEQ multiplex PCR, the TCRdb table keeps only in-frame clones and is missing some. The data show a few hundred thousand clones, roughly 90% seen once. The sequenced sample was PBMCs or T cells enriched from blood (not recorded which). These receptors were obtained from a woman in her 30s who had been exposed to COVID-19. Both conserved end residues are part of each CDR3. The D gene is left open where the match is weak. Some rows mark clone size as missing; the rest say once, few, many or name a class of expanded clone.

D gene,V gene,clone size,J gene,CDR3 DNA,CDR3 protein
TRBD2,TRBV5-4,NA,TRBJ2-3,TGTGCCAGCAGCACGTACGGGGGGAGAAACACAGATACGCAGTATTTT,CASSTYGGRNTDTQYF
TRBD1,TRBV7-2,NA,TRBJ1-1,TGTGCCAGCAGCTGGACAGGGGGCGAGGCTGAAGCTTTCTTT,CASSWTGGEAEAFF
NA,TRBV5-1,NA,TRBJ1-2,TGCGCCAGCAGCAACGACGGAGCTAACTATGGCTACACCTTC,CASSNDGANYGYTF
TRBD1,TRBV2,few,TRBJ1-2,TGTGCCAGCAGTGACGGGACAGGGAGCTATGGCTACACCTTC,CASSDGTGSYGYTF
TRBD1,TRBV9,NA,TRBJ1-4,TGTGCCAGCAGCCTAACACAGGGGGCAACTAATGAAAAACTGTTTTTT,CASSLTQGATNEKLFF
NA,TRBV11-2,NA,TRBJ2-2,TGTGCCAGCAGCTCCAACAGGGATGGGTCGCCCGGGGAGCTGTTTTTT,CASSSNRDGSPGELFF
NA,TRBV19,NA,TRBJ1-5,TGTGCCAGTAGTACGGACTTTAGCAATCAGCCCCAGCATTTT,CASSTDFSNQPQHF
NA,TRBV19,NA,TRBJ1-1,TGTGCCACTTCTCAGGGATCCGACACTGAAGCTTTCTTT,CATSQGSDTEAFF
TRBD1,TRBV10-3,NA,TRBJ1-4,TGTGCCATCAGTGATGGGCAGGGGGGAGAAAAACTGTTTTTT,CAISDGQGGEKLFF
NA,TRBV28,NA,TRBJ2-7,TGTGCCAGCAGCCTAATGGGGGGCTCCTACGAGCAGTACTTC,CASSLMGGSYEQYF
TRBD2,TRBV3-1/TRBV3-2,NA,TRBJ2-2,TGTGCCAGCAGCCAAGTCGGGACTATTGGCACCGGGGAGCTGTTTTTT,CASSQVGTIGTGELFF
NA,TRBV5-1,few,TRBJ1-4,TGCGCCAGCAGCGCCCTCGGGGAAGTTAATGAAAAACTGTTTTTT,CASSALGEVNEKLFF
TRBD1,TRBV19,NA,TRBJ1-5,TGTGCCAGTAGTATGGGACAGGGGTTGCCCCAGCATTTT,CASSMGQGLPQHF
TRBD1,TRBV19,NA,TRBJ1-5,TGTGCCAGTAGCCCCGGGACAGGGGTAAATCAGCCCCAGCATTTT,CASSPGTGVNQPQHF
TRBD1,TRBV11-2,NA,TRBJ1-2,TGTGCCAGCAGCCCCGGGACAGGGGTGGGTCCCTTC,CASSPGTGVGPF
TRBD2,TRBV9,NA,TRBJ2-7,TGTGCCAGCAGCGTAGAGCCAGCGGGGGGCCGCCGGATGGGCGAGCAGTACTTC,CASSVEPAGGRRMGEQYF
NA,TRBV7-8,NA,TRBJ1-4,TGTGCCAGCAGCTTACAGGGAACGGCGGTAATGAAAAAACTGTTTTTT,CASSLQGTAVMKKLFF
TRBD2,TRBV7-2,NA,TRBJ2-7,TGTGCCAGCAGCTCCTCCTTGGCGGGGGTCTCCTACGAGCAGTACTTC,CASSSSLAGVSYEQYF
NA,TRBV5-1,few,TRBJ1-6,TGCGCCAGCAGCTTGGAAGTCAGGGTGGGGCCCCTCCACTTT,CASSLEVRVGPLHF
NA,TRBV2,NA,TRBJ2-7,TGTGCCACCCAGGGGTCTAACTCCTACGAGCAGTACTTC,CATQGSNSYEQYF
TRBD2,TRBV18,NA,TRBJ2-1,TGTGCCAGCTCACCCGACGGACTAGCGGGGGGGCGCAGTGAGCAGTTCTTC,CASSPDGLAGGRSEQFF
NA,TRBV5-1,NA,TRBJ2-3,TGCGCCAGCAGCTTGGCAGGGTACCTCACAGATACGCAGTATTTT,CASSLAGYLTDTQYF
TRBD1,TRBV12-3/TRBV12-4,NA,TRBJ1-1,TGTGCCAGCAGTTTATCAGGGGGCACTGAAGCTTTCTTT,CASSLSGGTEAFF
NA,TRBV7-9,NA,TRBJ1-2,TGTGCCAGCAGCCCAGACGGGGGGCCCACCTACACCTTC,CASSPDGGPTYTF
NA,TRBV10-3,NA,TRBJ1-4,TGTGCCATCAGTAGAGGGTCGGGTTCAACTAATGAAAAACTGTTTTTT,CAISRGSGSTNEKLFF
NA,TRBV5-1,NA,TRBJ1-4,TGCGCCAGCAGACGAGGCCGGGTTGGTGAAAAACTGTTTTTT,CASRRGRVGEKLFF
TRBD2,TRBV3-1/TRBV3-2,NA,TRBJ2-5,TGTGCCAGCAGCCAATGGGGGGGTCAAGAGACCCAGTACTTC,CASSQWGGQETQYF
NA,TRBV2,NA,TRBJ1-1,TGTGCCAGCAGTGCGAAGGGGCAGAGGACTGAAGCTTTCTTT,CASSAKGQRTEAFF
NA,TRBV2,once,TRBJ1-1,TGTGCCAGCAGTGTGGGGCGGACAGTGAACACTGAAGCTTTCTTT,CASSVGRTVNTEAFF
NA,TRBV5-3,NA,TRBJ1-4,TGTGCCAGAAGCTTGGCCGAGGGTGAAAAACTGTTTTTT,CARSLAEGEKLFF
TRBD2,TRBV7-9,NA,TRBJ2-7,TGTGCCAGCAGCTTCGCTAGCGGGGGGTCCTACGAGCAGTACTTC,CASSFASGGSYEQYF
NA,TRBV19,NA,TRBJ1-2,TGTGCCAGTAGTACCGGGACTGATTATAACTATGGCTACACCTTC,CASSTGTDYNYGYTF